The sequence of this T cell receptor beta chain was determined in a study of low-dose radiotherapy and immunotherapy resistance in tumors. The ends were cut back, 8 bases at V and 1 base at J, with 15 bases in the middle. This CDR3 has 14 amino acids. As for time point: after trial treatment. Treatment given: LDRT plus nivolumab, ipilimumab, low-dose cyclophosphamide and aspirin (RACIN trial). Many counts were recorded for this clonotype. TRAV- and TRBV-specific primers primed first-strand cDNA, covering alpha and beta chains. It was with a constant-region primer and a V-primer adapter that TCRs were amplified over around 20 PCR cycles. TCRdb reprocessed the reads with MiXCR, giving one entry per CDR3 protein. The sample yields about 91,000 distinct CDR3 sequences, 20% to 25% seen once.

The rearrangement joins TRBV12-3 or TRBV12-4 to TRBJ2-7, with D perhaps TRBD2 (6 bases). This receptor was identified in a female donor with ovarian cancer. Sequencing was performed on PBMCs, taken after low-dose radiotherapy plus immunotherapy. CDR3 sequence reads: CASGRGWASYEQYF. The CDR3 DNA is TGTGCCAGCGGGCGGGGTTGGGCGTCCTACGAGCAGTACTTC.